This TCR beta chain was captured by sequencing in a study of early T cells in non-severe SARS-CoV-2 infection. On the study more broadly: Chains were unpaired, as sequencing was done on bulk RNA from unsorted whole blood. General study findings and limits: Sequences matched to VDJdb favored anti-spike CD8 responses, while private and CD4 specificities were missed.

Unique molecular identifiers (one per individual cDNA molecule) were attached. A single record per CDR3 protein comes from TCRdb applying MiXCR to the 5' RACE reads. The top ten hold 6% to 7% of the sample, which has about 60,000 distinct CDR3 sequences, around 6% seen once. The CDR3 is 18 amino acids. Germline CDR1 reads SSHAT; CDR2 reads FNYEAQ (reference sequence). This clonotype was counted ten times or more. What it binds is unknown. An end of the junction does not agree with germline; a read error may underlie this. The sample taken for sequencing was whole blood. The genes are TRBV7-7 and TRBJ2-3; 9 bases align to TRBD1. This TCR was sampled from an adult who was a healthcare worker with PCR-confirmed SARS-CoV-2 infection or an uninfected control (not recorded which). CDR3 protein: CASSPSGPGTGYPDTQYF. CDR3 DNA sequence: TGTGCTAGCAGCCCCTCAGGTCCCGGGACAGGGTACCCAGATACGCAGTATTTT. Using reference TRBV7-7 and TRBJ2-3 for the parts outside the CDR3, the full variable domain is GAGVSQSPRYKVTKRGQDVTLRCDPISSHATLYWYQQALGQGPEFLTYFNYEAQPDKSGLPSDRFSAERPEGSISTLTIQRTEQRDSAMYRCASSPSGPGTGYPDTQYFGPGTRLTVL.